The 15 T cell receptor beta chains below come from one sample, sequenced in a study of identical twins. MiXCR was run by TCRdb on the 5' RACE reads, yielding one entry per CDR3 protein. Of 450,000 to 650,000 distinct CDR3 sequences detected, 9.6% appear once; the ten largest clones hold approximately 3%. These data were also reused for a study on yellow fever vaccine responses in identical twins.

The sequencing sample was made of PBMCs. These receptors were obtained from a woman aged 18-35 years in good health.

This chain joins TRBV20-1 and TRBJ2-1, with 14 bases aligning to TRBD2. The V gene end was trimmed by 4 bases and the J gene end by 4 bases; junction bases not matched to a gene: 6. The CDR3 spans 16 residues. Germline CDR1 reads DFQATT; CDR2 reads SNEGSKA (reference sequence). The CDR3 DNA follows: TGCAGTGCTACAGGGACTAGCGGGAGAAATTACAATGAGCAGTTCTTC. This codes for CSATGTSGRNYNEQFF.

Worth noting for this clonotype: A read error is possible here, since a much larger clone lies one base away. The chain is built from TRBV29-1 and TRBJ2-1; 9 bases line up with TRBD1. Germline V gives CDR1 SQVTM, CDR2 ANQGSEA. The CDR3 loop spans 18 amino acids. The CDR3 DNA follows: TGCAGCGTTGAAGTGCTGGGACAGGGAATTTTCTCCTACAATGAGCAGTTGTTC. It encodes CSVEVLGQGIFSYNEQLF.

This clonotype appeared a few times. J is TRBJ2-1 and V is TRBV7-9; maybe TRBD2 (6 bases). V gave up 5 bases and J gave up 10 bases, with 9 bases separating them. The CDR3 runs 11 residues. Germline lookup yields CDR1 SEHNR and CDR2 FQNEAQ (reference sequence). The CDR3 coding sequence is TGTGCCAGCAGCCCCCGGGAGGAGCAGTTCTTC. Translation gives CASSPREEQFF.

This clonotype was seen ten or more times. The chain has TRBV12-3 or TRBV12-4 and TRBJ1-4; 9 positions agree with TRBD1. The V segment lost 5 bases and the J segment 10 bases; nucleotides outside the gene matches: 14. The length of the CDR3 is 16 residues. DNA for the CDR3: TGTGCCAGCAGTAATTTCGACCGGGACAGGGAAAGAAAACTGTTTTTT. Amino acid sequence: CASSNFDRDRERKLFF.

This clonotype was detected many times. The CDR3 reads CASSVHGDYNEQFF. The CDR3 bases are TGTGCCAGCAGTGTCCACGGGGACTACAATGAGCAGTTCTTC. This chain connects TRBV28 to TRBJ2-1, with a weak D call TRBD2 (5 bases). The CDR3 loop spans 14 amino acids. The ends were cut back, 5 bases at V and 3 bases at J, with 11 bases in the middle. Germline CDR1 is MDHEN and CDR2 is SYDVKM.

This clonotype was picked up a small number of times. The genes are TRBV6-5 and TRBJ2-3; no clear D. Trimming removed 5 bases at V and 2 bases at J, with 11 bases between. The germline V gene encodes CDR1 MNHEY and CDR2 SVGAGI. This CDR3 is 14 amino acids long. This chain's CDR3 is CASSNSRNTDTQYF. Here the CDR3 DNA reads TGTGCCAGCAGTAACAGCCGTAACACAGATACGCAGTATTTT.

The chain uses TRBV28 and TRBJ2-1; TRBD1 matches at 10 bases. In germline, CDR1 is MDHEN, CDR2 SYDVKM. The V and J ends lost 4 bases and 5 bases, in that order; junction bases with no gene match: 14. The CDR3 totals 18 residues. The CDR3 DNA reads TGTGCCAGCAGTTACCGCCCGGGACAGGGGTTCGAGGACAATGAGCAGTTCTTC. It yields the protein CASSYRPGQGFEDNEQFF.

The gene calls are TRBV19 and TRBJ1-4; D is undetermined. In germline, CDR1 is LNHDA, CDR2 SQIVND (reference sequence). Trimming stripped 4 bases from V and 5 bases from J, with 14 bases between. The CDR3 is made up of 15 amino acids. The CDR3 protein is CASSTRRRLNEKLFF. The CDR3 bases are TGTGCCAGTAGTACACGAAGACGGCTGAATGAAAAACTGTTTTTT.

The chain recombines TRBV2 with TRBJ2-3; 15 bases are shared with TRBD2. Germline CDR1 reads SNHLY; CDR2 reads FYNNEI. The CDR3 is 19 residues long. After removal of 6 bases from V and 2 bases from J, the junction contained 12 bases not matched to a gene. CDR3 protein: CASSSVRGLAGGNTDTQYF. DNA for the CDR3: TGTGCCAGCAGCTCTGTTCGGGGACTAGCGGGGGGCAACACAGATACGCAGTATTTT.

The CDR3 spells CASSLLSITYEQYF. The CDR3 bases are TGCGCCAGCAGCCTCCTCTCCATTACCTACGAGCAGTACTTC. This sequence joins TRBV5-1 and TRBJ2-7, with D hard to call. Trimming left V 4 bases short and J 2 bases short, with 13 bases between. CDR3 length: 14 amino acids. Germline V gene sequence: CDR1 SGHRS, CDR2 YFSETQ. The variable domain in full, with the rest retrieved from reference TRBV5-1 and TRBJ2-7, is KAGVTQTPRYLIKTRGQQVTLSCSPISGHRSVSWYQQTPGQGLQFLFEYFSETQRNKGNFPGRFSGRQFSNSRSEMNVSTLELGDSALYLCASSLLSITYEQYFGPGTRLTVT.

This clonotype occurred a few times. The gene calls are TRBV15 and TRBJ2-1; TRBD2 aligns across 7 bases. Germline lookup yields CDR1 LNHNV and CDR2 YYDKDF (reference sequence). The CDR3 consists of 15 residues. Trimming removed 9 bases from V and 4 bases from J; junction bases left unmatched: 12. Here the CDR3 reads CATGWGGYPYNEQFF. CDR3 nucleotide sequence: TGTGCCACGGGGTGGGGGGGGTACCCTTACAATGAGCAGTTCTTC.

On this clonotype: As the CDR3 is not closed by the conserved phenylalanine or tryptophan, this likely results from a read error. The chain joins TRBV24-1 to TRBJ2-7; D possibly corresponds to TRBD2 (5 bases). CDR3 size: 14 residues. V was shortened by 6 bases and J by 1 base, with 12 bases between the two germline ends. The germline gives CDR1 KGHDR, CDR2 SFDVKD. The CDR3 spells CATSPGKVSYEQYL. Written as DNA, the CDR3 is TGTGCCACCAGTCCCGGGAAGGTATCCTACGAGCAGTACTTA.

This clonotype was recorded a few times. This rearrangement joins TRBV10-3 to TRBJ2-5; 8 bases match TRBD2. Germline V gives CDR1 ENHRY, CDR2 SYGVKD. Trimming took 0 bases from V and 4 from J; bases not matched to a gene: 4. This CDR3 region has 15 residues. CDR3 protein: CAISESNAGGETQYF. The CDR3 DNA follows: TGTGCCATCAGTGAGTCGAATGCGGGAGGAGAGACCCAGTACTTC.

This clonotype was observed a handful of times. The V call is TRBV30, the J call TRBJ2-2, with a weak D call TRBD2 (5 bases). V was pared by 2 bases and J by 3 bases, with 7 bases between. CDR3 length: 13 residues. CDR1 is GTSNPN, CDR2 SVGIG, per germline (reference sequence). The CDR3 bases are TGTGCCTGGAGTACCGGGGACACCGGGGAGCTGTTTTTT. As protein: CAWSTGDTGELFF.

This chain uses TRBV11-2 with TRBJ2-3; 15 positions agree with TRBD2. J lost 5 bases, V lost 4 bases, and 13 bases had no gene match. CDR3 size: 19 residues. CDR1 is SGHAT and CDR2 is FQNNGV in the germline V gene. CDR3 nucleotides: TGTGCCAGCAGCTCCTACGGACTAGCGGGAGGGGCAGTGAAAGATACGCAGTATTTT. Translating gives CASSSYGLAGGAVKDTQYF.